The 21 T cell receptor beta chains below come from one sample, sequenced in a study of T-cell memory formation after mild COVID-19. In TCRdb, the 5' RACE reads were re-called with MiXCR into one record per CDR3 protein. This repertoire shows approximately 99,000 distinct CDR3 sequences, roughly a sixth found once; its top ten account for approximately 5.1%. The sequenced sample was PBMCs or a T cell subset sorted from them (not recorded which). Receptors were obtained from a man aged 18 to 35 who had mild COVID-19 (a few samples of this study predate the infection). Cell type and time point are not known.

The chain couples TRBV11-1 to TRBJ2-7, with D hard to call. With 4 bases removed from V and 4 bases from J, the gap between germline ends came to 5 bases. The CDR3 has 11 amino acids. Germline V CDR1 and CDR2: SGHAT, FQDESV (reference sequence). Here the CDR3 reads CASSSVYEQYF. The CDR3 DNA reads TGTGCCAGCAGCTCGGTGTACGAGCAGTACTTC.

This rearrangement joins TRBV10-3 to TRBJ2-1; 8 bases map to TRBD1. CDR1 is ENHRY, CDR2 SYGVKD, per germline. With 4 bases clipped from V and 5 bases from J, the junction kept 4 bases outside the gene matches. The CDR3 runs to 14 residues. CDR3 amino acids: CAISGDRGHNEQFF. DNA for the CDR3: TGTGCCATCAGTGGTGACAGGGGCCACAATGAGCAGTTCTTC.

CDR3 in amino acids: CASGFSGYGYTF. The CDR3 nucleotides are TGTGCTAGTGGTTTTTCGGGGTACGGCTACACCTTC. The chain uses TRBV12-5 and TRBJ1-2, with unresolved D. V was pared by 3 bases and J by 8 bases, with 10 bases between. From germline, CDR1 is LGHNT and CDR2 FRNRAP. There are 12 residues in the CDR3.

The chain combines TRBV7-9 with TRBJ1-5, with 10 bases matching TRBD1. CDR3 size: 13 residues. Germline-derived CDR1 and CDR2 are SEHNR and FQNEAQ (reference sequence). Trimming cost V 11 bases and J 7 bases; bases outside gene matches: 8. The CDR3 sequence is CAAGTGVEQPQHF. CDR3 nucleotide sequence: TGTGCCGCTGGGACAGGGGTAGAACAGCCCCAGCATTTT.

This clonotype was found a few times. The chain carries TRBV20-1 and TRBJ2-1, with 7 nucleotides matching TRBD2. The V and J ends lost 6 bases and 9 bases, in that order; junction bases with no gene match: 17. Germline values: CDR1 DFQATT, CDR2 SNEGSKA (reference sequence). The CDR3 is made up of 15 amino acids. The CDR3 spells CSANRPRGVSREQFF. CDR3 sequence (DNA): TGCAGTGCCAACCGACCCCGGGGGGTTAGCCGTGAGCAGTTCTTC.

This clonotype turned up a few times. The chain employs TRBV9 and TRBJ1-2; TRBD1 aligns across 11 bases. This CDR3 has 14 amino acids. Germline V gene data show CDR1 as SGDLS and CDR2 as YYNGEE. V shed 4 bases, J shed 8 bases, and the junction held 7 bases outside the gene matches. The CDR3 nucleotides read TGTGCCAGCAGCTCCCGGGACAGGGGGAGAGGCTACACCTTC. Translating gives CASSSRDRGRGYTF. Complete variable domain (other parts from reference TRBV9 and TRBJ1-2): DSGVTQTPKHLITATGQRVTLRCSPRSGDLSVYWYQQSLDQGLQFLIQYYNGEERAKGNILERFSAQQFPDLHSELNLSSLELGDSALYFCASSSRDRGRGYTFGSGTRLTVV.

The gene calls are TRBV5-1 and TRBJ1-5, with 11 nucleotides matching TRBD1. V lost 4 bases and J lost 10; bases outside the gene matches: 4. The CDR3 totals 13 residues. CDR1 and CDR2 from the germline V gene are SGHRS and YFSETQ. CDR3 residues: CASSTGQGDPQHF. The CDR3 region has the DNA TGCGCCAGCAGCACGGGACAGGGGGACCCCCAGCATTTT.

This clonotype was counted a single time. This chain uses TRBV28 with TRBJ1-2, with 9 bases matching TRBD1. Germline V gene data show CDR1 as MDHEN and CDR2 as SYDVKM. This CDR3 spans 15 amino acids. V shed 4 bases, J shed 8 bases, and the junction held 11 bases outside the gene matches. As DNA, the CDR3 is TGTGCCAGCAGTTCCGGGCACAGGGGGCGTCGAGGCTACACCTTC. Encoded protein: CASSSGHRGRRGYTF.

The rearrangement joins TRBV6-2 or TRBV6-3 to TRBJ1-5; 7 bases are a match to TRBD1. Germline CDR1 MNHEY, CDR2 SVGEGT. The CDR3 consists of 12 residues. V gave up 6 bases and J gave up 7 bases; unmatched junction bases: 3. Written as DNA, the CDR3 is TGTGCCAGCAGAACAGGGGACCAGCCCCAGCATTTT. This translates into CASRTGDQPQHF.

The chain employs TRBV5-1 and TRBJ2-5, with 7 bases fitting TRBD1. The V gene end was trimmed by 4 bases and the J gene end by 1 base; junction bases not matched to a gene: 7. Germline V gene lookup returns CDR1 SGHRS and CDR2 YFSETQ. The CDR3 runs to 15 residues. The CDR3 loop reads CASSIRQGTQETQYF. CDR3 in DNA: TGCGCCAGCAGCATCCGACAGGGAACCCAAGAGACCCAGTACTTC.

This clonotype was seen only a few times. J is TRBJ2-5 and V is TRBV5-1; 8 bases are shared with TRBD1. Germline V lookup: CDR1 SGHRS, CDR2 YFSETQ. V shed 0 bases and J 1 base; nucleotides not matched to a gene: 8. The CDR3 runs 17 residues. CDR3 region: CASSLDRDRSIQETQYF. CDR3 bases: TGCGCCAGCAGCTTGGATCGGGACAGGAGCATCCAAGAGACCCAGTACTTC.

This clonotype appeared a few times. CDR3 loop: CASSYDSVDYTF. CDR3 sequence (DNA): TGTGCCAGCAGTTACGACTCCGTTGACTACACCTTC. The rearrangement joins TRBV6-5 to TRBJ1-2; D unresolved. V was pared by 2 bases and J by 10 bases, with 11 bases between. Germline V gives CDR1 MNHEY, CDR2 SVGAGI. The CDR3 contains 12 residues.

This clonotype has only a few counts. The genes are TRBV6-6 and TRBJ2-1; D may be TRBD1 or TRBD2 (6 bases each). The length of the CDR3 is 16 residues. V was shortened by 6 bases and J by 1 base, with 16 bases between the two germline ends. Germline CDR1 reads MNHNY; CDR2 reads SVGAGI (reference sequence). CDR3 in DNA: TGTGCCAGCAGGCCCCCCGGGGGCCTATCCTACAATGAGCAGTTCTTC. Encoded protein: CASRPPGGLSYNEQFF.

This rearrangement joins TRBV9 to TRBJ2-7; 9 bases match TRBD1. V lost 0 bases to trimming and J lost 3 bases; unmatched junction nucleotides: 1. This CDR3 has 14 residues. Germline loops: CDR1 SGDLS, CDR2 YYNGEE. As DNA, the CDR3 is TGTGCCAGCAGCGTAGGGGGACAGGGCTACGAGCAGTACGTC. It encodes CASSVGGQGYEQYV.

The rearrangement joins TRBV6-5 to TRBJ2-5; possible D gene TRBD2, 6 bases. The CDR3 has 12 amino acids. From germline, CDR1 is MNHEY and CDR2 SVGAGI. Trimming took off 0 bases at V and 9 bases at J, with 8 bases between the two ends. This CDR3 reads CASSYSGEAQYF. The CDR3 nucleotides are TGTGCCAGCAGTTACTCGGGGGAGGCCCAGTACTTC.

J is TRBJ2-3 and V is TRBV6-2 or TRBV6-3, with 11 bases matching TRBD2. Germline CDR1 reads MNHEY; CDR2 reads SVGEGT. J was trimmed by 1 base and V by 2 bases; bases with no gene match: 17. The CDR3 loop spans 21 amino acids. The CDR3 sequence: CASSYNEPSGGRVHGTDTQYF. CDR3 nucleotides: TGTGCCAGCAGTTACAATGAGCCTAGCGGGGGGCGGGTGCATGGCACAGATACGCAGTATTTT.

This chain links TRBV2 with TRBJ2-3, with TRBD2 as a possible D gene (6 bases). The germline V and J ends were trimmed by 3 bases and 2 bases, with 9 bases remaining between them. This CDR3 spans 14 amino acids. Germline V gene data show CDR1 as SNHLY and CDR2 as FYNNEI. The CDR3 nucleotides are TGTGCCAGCAGTGAGCGGGACTTCACAGATACGCAGTATTTT. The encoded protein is CASSERDFTDTQYF.

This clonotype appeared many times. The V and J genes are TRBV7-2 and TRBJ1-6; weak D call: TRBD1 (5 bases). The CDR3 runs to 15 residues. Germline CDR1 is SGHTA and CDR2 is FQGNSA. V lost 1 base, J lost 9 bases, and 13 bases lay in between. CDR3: CASSLGSGTTSPLHF. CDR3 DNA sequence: TGTGCCAGCAGCTTAGGCTCCGGGACTACTTCACCCCTCCACTTT. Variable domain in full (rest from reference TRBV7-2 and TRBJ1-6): GAGVSQSPSNKVTEKGKDVELRCDPISGHTALYWYRQSLGQGLEFLIYFQGNSAPDKSGLPSDRFSAERTGGSVSTLTIQRTQQEDSAVYLCASSLGSGTTSPLHFGNGTRLTVT.

The CDR3 here is CAISALGSNEKLFF. For the CDR3, the DNA is TGTGCCATCAGTGCTCTTGGGTCTAATGAAAAACTGTTTTTT. The chain combines TRBV10-3 with TRBJ1-4; D unclear. Germline assignment: CDR1 ENHRY and CDR2 SYGVKD. Trimming shortened V by 4 bases and J by 3 bases, and 9 bases separated the two germline ends. The CDR3 is 14 amino acids.

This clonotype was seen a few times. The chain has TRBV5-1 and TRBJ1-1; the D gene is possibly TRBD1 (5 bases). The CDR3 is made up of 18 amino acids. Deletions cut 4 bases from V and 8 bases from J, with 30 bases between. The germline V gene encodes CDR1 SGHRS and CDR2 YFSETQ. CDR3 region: CASSLTSSVGKGLAEAFF. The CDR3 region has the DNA TGCGCCAGCAGCCTAACTAGTTCAGTGGGCAAGGGGCTGGCAGAAGCTTTCTTT.

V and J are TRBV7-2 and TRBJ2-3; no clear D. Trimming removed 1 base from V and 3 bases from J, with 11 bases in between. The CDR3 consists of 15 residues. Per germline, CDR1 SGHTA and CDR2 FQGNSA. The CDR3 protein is CASSLGASRTDTQYF. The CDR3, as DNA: TGTGCCAGCAGCTTAGGGGCATCGCGGACAGATACGCAGTATTTT.